Presented here are 17 T cell receptor beta chains from one specimen sequenced in a study of T cell responses to AZD1222 COVID-19 vaccine. Data came from immunoSEQ multiplex PCR; TCRdb stores just in-frame clones and leaves some out. The table has 120,000 or so clones, around 83% seen once; the top ten hold about 29%. Sequenced material: peripheral blood, taken 28 days after the second AZD1222 dose. The source is an adult who received the AZD1222 COVID-19 vaccine.

The rearrangement uses TRBV4-1 and TRBJ1-2, with unresolved D. Between the trimmed V and J ends, which lost 1 base and 8 bases, there was a span of 14 bases. Germline loops: CDR1 MGHRA, CDR2 YSYEKL. The CDR3 extends over 14 amino acids. CDR3 residues: CASSQAGRVLGYTF. CDR3 bases: TGCGCCAGCAGCCAAGCCGGGAGGGTTCTGGGCTACACCTTC.

This sequence joins TRBV29-1 and TRBJ1-1; D gene ambiguous. V lost 1 base and J 4 bases, leaving 10 bases between the germline ends. CDR3 size: 13 residues. Per the germline V gene, CDR1 is SQVTM and CDR2 is ANQGSEA. This CDR3 is CSVEGRWSTEAFF. CDR3 DNA: TGCAGCGTTGAAGGGAGGTGGAGCACTGAAGCTTTCTTT.

The gene calls are TRBV28 and TRBJ1-2; weak D call: TRBD1 (5 bases). Germline V CDR1 and CDR2: MDHEN, SYDVKM. This CDR3 has 15 amino acids. V shed 6 bases and J shed 4 bases, with 18 bases lying between them. The CDR3 DNA reads as TGTGCCAGCAGGCAGCTACTTGACAGCCCCTATGGCTACACCTTC. Its translation: CASRQLLDSPYGYTF.

This chain connects TRBV28 to TRBJ1-5; D is uncertain. Trimming pared 1 base from V and 9 bases from J, leaving 10 bases between. Germline lookup yields CDR1 MDHEN and CDR2 SYDVKM. CDR3 length: 13 amino acids. The CDR3 protein is CASSLLTSRPQHF. In DNA, the CDR3 is TGTGCCAGCAGTTTATTGACTTCCCGGCCCCAGCATTTT.

The chain joins TRBV6-5 to TRBJ2-7; D assignment may be TRBD1 or TRBD2 (5 bases each). CDR1 and CDR2 from the germline V gene are MNHEY and SVGAGI. V was pared by 6 bases and J by 4 bases, with 16 bases between. The CDR3 sequence is 14 residues long. The CDR3 nucleotides read TGTGCCAGCAGAGGGGATGGACTCTCGTACGAGCAGTACTTC. The encoded protein is CASRGDGLSYEQYF.

This chain connects TRBV5-1 to TRBJ1-2; D remains unclear. The CDR3 has 13 amino acids. Germline V gives CDR1 SGHRS, CDR2 YFSETQ. V was shortened by 3 bases and J by 8 bases, with 14 bases between the two germline ends. DNA of the CDR3: TGCGCCAGCAGCTCTTCAGCTAACGGGGGCTACACCTTC. Its protein is CASSSSANGGYTF.

The chain has TRBV7-2 and TRBJ2-7; 12 nucleotides agree with TRBD1. The CDR3 has 14 amino acids. The ends lost 5 bases at V and 4 bases at J; junction bases unmatched: 3. Germline V gene data show CDR1 as SGHTA and CDR2 as FQGNSA. The CDR3 spells CASSRDRGLYEQYF. CDR3 in DNA: TGTGCCAGCAGCCGGGACAGGGGGCTATACGAGCAGTACTTC.

This chain joins TRBV21-1 and TRBJ1-4; the table's TRBD1 call for D was not verified on the DNA. TRBV21-1 corresponds to a pseudogene. The CDR3 runs 13 residues. This CDR3 reads CASSGTENEKLFF. The CDR3 DNA reads TGTGCCAGCAGCGGGACAGAGAATGAAAAACTGTTTTTT.

The chain links TRBV9 to TRBJ2-3; 9 bases line up with TRBD2. The CDR3 runs 15 residues. The ends lost 1 base at V and 2 bases at J; junction bases unmatched: 2. The germline V gene encodes CDR1 SGDLS and CDR2 YYNGEE. Written as DNA, the CDR3 is TGTGCCAGCAGCGTAAGCGGGGGGACCACAGATACGCAGTATTTT. This encodes CASSVSGGTTDTQYF.

The chain uses TRBV5-1 and TRBJ2-1; the match to TRBD1 covers 8 bases. The CDR3 is made up of 15 amino acids. Germline assignment: CDR1 SGHRS and CDR2 YFSETQ. The trim removed 4 bases at V and 4 bases at J, leaving 7 bases unmatched. The CDR3 region has the DNA TGCGCCAGCAGCCCCCCGGACAGGGCTTACAATGAGCAGTTCTTC. Protein product: CASSPPDRAYNEQFF.

V and J are TRBV29-1 and TRBJ2-7, with TRBD1 matching over 7 bases. The junction had 3 bases not matched to a gene; V was cut back by 5 bases and J by 2 bases. The CDR3 loop spans 12 amino acids. Germline lookup yields CDR1 SQVTM and CDR2 ANQGSEA. The CDR3: CSVTTGTYEQYF. CDR3 bases: TGCAGCGTTACGACAGGGACCTACGAGCAGTACTTC.

This clone was recorded a few times. This chain uses TRBV10-3 with TRBJ2-2; a possible D gene is TRBD2 (5 bases). The CDR3 is 12 amino acids. V was cut by 2 bases and J by 9 bases, with 7 bases left in between. From germline, CDR1 is ENHRY and CDR2 SYGVKD. The CDR3 spells CAISEPGRELFF. The CDR3 nucleotides read TGTGCCATCAGTGAGCCCGGGAGGGAGCTGTTTTTT.

The rearrangement uses TRBV15 and TRBJ1-1, with D possibly TRBD1 on 5 matching bases. The CDR3 has 15 residues. The germline gives CDR1 LNHNV, CDR2 YYDKDF (reference sequence). V shed 1 base and J shed 4 bases, with 13 bases lying between them. CDR3 nucleotide sequence: TGTGCCACCAGCAGAGTCGGGGGAGGGAGCACTGAAGCTTTCTTT. It translates to CATSRVGGGSTEAFF.

This clone was observed a handful of times. The rearrangement links TRBV28 to TRBJ2-7, with D possibly called TRBD1 or TRBD2 (5 bases each). The germline V gene encodes CDR1 MDHEN and CDR2 SYDVKM. V was pared by 5 bases and J by 9 bases, with 20 bases between. This CDR3 comprises 14 residues. Written as DNA, the CDR3 is TGTGCCAGCAGTGGATCCGGGACCTCCGACGGGCAGTACTTC. It encodes CASSGSGTSDGQYF.

This chain connects TRBV7-2 to TRBJ1-2; D gene ambiguous. The CDR3 consists of 12 residues. With 2 bases removed from V and 1 base from J, the gap between germline ends came to 2 bases. Germline V gene sequence: CDR1 SGHTA, CDR2 FQGNSA. CDR3 in amino acids: CASSLSNYGYTF. In nucleotides, the CDR3 is TGTGCCAGCAGCTTAAGTAACTATGGCTACACCTTC.

The V and J genes are TRBV7-2 and TRBJ2-7; TRBD1 matches 9 bases. The CDR3 sequence is 14 residues long. With 6 bases clipped from V and 4 bases from J, the junction kept 7 bases outside the gene matches. Germline assignment: CDR1 SGHTA and CDR2 FQGNSA. The CDR3 bases are TGTGCCAGCAGACCCGGGACAGGGTCTTACGAGCAGTACTTC. It translates to CASRPGTGSYEQYF.

V usage is TRBV28 and J usage is TRBJ1-2; D unclear. The length of the CDR3 is 13 residues. Trimming left V 2 bases short and J 2 bases short, with 6 bases between. Germline V CDR1 and CDR2: MDHEN, SYDVKM. CDR3 amino acids: CASSLAGNYGYTF. In DNA form, the CDR3 reads TGTGCCAGCAGTTTAGCGGGGAACTATGGCTACACCTTC.